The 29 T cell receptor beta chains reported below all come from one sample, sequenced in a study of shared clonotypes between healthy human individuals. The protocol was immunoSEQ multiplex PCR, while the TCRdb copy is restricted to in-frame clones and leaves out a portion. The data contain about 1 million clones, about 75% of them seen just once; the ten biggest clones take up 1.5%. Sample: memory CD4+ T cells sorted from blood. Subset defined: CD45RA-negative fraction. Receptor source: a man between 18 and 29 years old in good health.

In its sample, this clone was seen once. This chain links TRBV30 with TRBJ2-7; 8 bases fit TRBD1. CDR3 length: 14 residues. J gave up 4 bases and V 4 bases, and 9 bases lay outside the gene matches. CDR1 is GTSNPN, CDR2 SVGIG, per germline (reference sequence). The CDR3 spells CAWIDTGGSYEQYF. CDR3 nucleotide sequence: TGTGCCTGGATCGATACAGGGGGATCTTACGAGCAGTACTTC.

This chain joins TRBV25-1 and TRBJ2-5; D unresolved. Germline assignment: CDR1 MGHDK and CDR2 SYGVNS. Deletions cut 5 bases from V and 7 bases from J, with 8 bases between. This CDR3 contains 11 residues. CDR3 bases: TGTGCCAGCAGTCCAAGGGTGACCCAGTACTTC. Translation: CASSPRVTQYF.

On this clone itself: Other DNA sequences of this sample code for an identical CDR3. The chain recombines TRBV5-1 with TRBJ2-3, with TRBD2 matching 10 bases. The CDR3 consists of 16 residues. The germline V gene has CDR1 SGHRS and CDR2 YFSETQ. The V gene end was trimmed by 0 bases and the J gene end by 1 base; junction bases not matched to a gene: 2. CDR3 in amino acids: CASSLVLAGGTDTQYF. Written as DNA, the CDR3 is TGCGCCAGCAGCTTGGTTCTAGCGGGGGGCACAGATACGCAGTATTTT.

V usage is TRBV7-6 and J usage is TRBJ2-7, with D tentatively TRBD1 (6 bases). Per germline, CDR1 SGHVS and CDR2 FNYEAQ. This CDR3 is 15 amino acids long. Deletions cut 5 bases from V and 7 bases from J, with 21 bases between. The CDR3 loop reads CASSPGRWGQGEQYF. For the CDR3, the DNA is TGTGCCAGCAGCCCTGGGCGGTGGGGCCAGGGGGAGCAGTACTTC.

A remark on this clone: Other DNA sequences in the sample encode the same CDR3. The CDR3 protein is CSVGTSGVNTGELFF. The CDR3 DNA reads TGCAGCGTCGGGACTAGCGGGGTGAACACCGGGGAGCTGTTTTTT. The chain combines TRBV29-1 with TRBJ2-2; TRBD2 matches 13 bases. J gave up 1 base and V 6 bases, and 2 bases lay outside the gene matches. This CDR3 is built from 15 residues. CDR1 is SQVTM, CDR2 ANQGSEA, per germline.

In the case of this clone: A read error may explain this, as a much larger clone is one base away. The CDR3 loop is CASSLEAVSYEQYF. The CDR3 region has the DNA TGTGCCAGCAGCTTAGAGGCGGTCTCCTACGAGCAGTACTTC. The chain links TRBV7-9 to TRBJ2-7; D remains ambiguous. The germline V gene encodes CDR1 SEHNR and CDR2 FQNEAQ (reference sequence). This CDR3 contains 14 residues. The V end lost 1 base, the J end lost 0 bases, and 7 bases lay between the germline ends.

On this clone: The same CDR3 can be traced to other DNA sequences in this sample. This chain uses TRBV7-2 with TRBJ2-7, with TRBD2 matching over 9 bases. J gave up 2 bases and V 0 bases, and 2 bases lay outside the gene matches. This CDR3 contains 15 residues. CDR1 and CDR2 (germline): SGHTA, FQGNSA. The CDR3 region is CASSLAASGAYEQYF. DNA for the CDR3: TGTGCCAGCAGCTTAGCGGCTAGCGGGGCCTACGAGCAGTACTTC.

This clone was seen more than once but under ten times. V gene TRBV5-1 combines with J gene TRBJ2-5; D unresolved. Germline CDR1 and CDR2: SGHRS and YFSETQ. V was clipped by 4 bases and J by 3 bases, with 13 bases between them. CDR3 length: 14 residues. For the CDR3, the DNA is TGCGCCAGCAGCCCCTCAATGCAAGAAGAGACCCAGTACTTC. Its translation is CASSPSMQEETQYF. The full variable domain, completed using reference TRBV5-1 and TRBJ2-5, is KAGVTQTPRYLIKTRGQQVTLSCSPISGHRSVSWYQQTPGQGLQFLFEYFSETQRNKGNFPGRFSGRQFSNSRSEMNVSTLELGDSALYLCASSPSMQEETQYFGPGTRLLVL.

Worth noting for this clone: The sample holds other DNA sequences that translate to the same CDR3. The DNA of the CDR3 is TGTGCCAGCAGCTTGGGGTATACCGGGGAGCTGTTTTTT. Protein product: CASSLGYTGELFF. The chain recombines TRBV11-2 with TRBJ2-2; D uncertain. The CDR3 is made up of 13 amino acids. Trimming left V 3 bases short and J 5 bases short, with 7 bases between. Looked up from germline, CDR1 is SGHAT and CDR2 is FQNNGV.

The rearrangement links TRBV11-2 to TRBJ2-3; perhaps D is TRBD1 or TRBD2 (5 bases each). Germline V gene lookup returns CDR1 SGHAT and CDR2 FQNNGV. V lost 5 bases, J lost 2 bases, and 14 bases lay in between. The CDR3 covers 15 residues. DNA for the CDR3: TGTGCCAGCAGCATAACCGGGACCCACACAGATACGCAGTATTTT. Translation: CASSITGTHTDTQYF.

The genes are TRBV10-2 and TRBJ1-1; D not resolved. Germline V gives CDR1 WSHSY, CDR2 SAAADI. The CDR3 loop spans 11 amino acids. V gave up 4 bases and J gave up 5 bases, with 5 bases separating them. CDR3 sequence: CASSAGTEAFF. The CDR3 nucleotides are TGCGCCAGCAGTGCGGGGACTGAAGCTTTCTTT.

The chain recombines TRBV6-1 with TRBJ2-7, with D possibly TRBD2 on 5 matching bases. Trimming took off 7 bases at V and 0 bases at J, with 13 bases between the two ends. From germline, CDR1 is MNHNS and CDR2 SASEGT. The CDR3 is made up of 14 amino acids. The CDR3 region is CASTPAGFSYEQYF. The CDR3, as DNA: TGTGCCAGCACCCCCGCGGGCTTCTCCTACGAGCAGTACTTC.

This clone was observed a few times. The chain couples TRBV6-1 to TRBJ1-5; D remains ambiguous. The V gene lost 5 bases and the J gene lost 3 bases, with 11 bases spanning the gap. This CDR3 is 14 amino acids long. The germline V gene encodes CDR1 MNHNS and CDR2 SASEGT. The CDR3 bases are TGTGCCAGCAGTACGACCAGGATCAATCAGCCCCAGCATTTT. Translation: CASSTTRINQPQHF.

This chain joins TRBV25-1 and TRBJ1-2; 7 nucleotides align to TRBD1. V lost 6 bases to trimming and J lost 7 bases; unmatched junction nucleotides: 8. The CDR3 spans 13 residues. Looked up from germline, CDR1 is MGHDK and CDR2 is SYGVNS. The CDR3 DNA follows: TGTGCCAGCAGAGACAGGGAGGATGGTGGCTACACCTTC. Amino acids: CASRDREDGGYTF.

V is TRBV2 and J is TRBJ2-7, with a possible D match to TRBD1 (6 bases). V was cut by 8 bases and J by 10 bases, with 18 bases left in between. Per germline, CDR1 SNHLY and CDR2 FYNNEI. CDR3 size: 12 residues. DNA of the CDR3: TGTGCCAGCTTAATAAAGGGGGAAGAACAGTACTTC. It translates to CASLIKGEEQYF.

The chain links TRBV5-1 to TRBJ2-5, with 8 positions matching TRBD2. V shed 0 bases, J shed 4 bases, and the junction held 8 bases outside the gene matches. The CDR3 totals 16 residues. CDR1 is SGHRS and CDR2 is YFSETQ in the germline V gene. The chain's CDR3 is CASSLGPAGVPETQYF. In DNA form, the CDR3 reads TGCGCCAGCAGCTTGGGGCCAGCGGGAGTCCCAGAGACCCAGTACTTC. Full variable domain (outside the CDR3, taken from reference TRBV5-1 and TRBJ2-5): KAGVTQTPRYLIKTRGQQVTLSCSPISGHRSVSWYQQTPGQGLQFLFEYFSETQRNKGNFPGRFSGRQFSNSRSEMNVSTLELGDSALYLCASSLGPAGVPETQYFGPGTRLLVL.

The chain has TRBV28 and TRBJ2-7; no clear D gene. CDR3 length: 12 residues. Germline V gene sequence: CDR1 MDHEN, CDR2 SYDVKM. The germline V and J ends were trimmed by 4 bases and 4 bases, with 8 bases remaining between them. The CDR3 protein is CASSSLQYEQYF. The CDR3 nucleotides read TGTGCCAGCAGTTCCCTACAGTACGAGCAGTACTTC.

Here the CDR3 reads CASRLEGEGERGLHSYEQYF. For the CDR3, the DNA is TGTGCAAGTCGCTTGGAGGGAGAGGGGGAGCGCGGACTACACTCCTACGAGCAGTACTTC. The chain couples TRBV12-2 to TRBJ2-7. TRBV12-2 is designated a pseudogene. CDR3 length equals 20 residues.

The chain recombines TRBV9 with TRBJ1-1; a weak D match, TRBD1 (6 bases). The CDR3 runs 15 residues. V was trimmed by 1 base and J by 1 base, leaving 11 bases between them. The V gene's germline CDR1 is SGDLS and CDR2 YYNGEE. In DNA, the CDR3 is TGTGCCAGCAGCGTAACAGGGCTTACGAACACTGAAGCTTTCTTT. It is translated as CASSVTGLTNTEAFF.

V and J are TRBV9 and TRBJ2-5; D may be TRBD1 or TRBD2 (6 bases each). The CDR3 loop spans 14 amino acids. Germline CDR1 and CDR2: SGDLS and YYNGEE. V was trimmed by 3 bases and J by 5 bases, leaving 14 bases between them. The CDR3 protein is CASSAGADGETQYF. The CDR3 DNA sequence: TGTGCCAGCAGCGCGGGGGCGGATGGGGAGACCCAGTACTTC.

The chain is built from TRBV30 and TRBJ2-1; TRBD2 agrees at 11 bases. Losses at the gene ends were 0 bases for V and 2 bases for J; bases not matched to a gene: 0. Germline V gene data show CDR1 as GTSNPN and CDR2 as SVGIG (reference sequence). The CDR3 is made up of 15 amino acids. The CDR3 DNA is TGTGCCTGGAGTGTACTAGCGGGGGCCTACAATGAGCAGTTCTTC. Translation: CAWSVLAGAYNEQFF.

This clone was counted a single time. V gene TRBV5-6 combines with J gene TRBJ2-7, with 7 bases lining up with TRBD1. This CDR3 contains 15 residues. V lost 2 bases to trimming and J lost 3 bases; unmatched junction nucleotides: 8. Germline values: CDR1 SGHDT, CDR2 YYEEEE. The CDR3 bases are TGTGCCAGCAGCTTTTCTCCGGGACAGAACTACGAGCAGTACTTC. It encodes CASSFSPGQNYEQYF. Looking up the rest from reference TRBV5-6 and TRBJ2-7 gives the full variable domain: DAGVTQSPTHLIKTRGQQVTLRCSPKSGHDTVSWYQQALGQGPQFIFQYYEEEERQRGNFPDRFSGHQFPNYSSELNVNALLLGDSALYLCASSFSPGQNYEQYFGPGTRLTVT.

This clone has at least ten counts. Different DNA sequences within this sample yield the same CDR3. The DNA of the CDR3 is TGTGCCAGTAGTATTGGTGGGGGGCTGCGAGGTGAAAAACTGTTTTTT. Its protein is CASSIGGGLRGEKLFF. The chain uses TRBV19 and TRBJ1-4, with a weak D call TRBD1 (6 bases). The V end lost 3 bases, the J end lost 7 bases, and 18 bases lay between the germline ends. CDR3 length: 16 residues. Germline V CDR1 and CDR2: LNHDA, SQIVND (reference sequence).

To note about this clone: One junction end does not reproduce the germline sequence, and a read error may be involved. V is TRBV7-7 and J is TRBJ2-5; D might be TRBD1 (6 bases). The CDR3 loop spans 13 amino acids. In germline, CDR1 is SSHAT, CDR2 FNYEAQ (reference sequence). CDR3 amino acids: CASSPDRRETQYF. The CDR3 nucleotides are TGTGCTAGCAGCCCCGACAGGCGAGAGACCCAGTACTTC.

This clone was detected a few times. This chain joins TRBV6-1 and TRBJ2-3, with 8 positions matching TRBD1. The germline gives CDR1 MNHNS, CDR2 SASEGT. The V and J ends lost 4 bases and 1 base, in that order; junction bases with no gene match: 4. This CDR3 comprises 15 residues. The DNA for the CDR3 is TGTGCCAGCAGTGGCCAGGGGGCCCGCACAGATACGCAGTATTTT. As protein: CASSGQGARTDTQYF.

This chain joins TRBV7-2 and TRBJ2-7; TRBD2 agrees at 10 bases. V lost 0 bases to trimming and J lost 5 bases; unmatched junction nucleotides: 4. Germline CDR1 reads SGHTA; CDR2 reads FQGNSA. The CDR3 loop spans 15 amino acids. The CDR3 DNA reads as TGTGCCAGCAGCTTAGCGAGCGGGAGGGCTAACGAGCAGTACTTC. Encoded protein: CASSLASGRANEQYF.

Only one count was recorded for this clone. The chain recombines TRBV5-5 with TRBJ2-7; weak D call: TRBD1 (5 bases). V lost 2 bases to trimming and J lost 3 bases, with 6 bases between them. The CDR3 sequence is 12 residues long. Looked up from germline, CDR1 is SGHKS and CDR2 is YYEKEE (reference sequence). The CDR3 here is CASSFQGYEQYF. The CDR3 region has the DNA TGTGCCAGCAGCTTCCAGGGCTACGAGCAGTACTTC.

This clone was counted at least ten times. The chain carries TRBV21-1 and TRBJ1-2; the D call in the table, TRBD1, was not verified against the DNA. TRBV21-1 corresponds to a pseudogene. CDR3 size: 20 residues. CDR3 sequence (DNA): TGTGCCAGCAGCACCCCCCTCCATGAGACAGGGGGGCCCTTAAGGGATGGCTACACCTTC. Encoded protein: CASSTPLHETGGPLRDGYTF.

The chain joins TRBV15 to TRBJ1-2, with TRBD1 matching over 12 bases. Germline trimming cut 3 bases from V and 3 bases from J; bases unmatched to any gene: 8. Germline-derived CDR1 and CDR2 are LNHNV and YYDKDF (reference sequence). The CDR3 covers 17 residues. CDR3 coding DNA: TGTGCCACCAGCAGTTCCGGGACAGGGGGCAGGGACTATGGCTACACCTTC. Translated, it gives CATSSSGTGGRDYGYTF.